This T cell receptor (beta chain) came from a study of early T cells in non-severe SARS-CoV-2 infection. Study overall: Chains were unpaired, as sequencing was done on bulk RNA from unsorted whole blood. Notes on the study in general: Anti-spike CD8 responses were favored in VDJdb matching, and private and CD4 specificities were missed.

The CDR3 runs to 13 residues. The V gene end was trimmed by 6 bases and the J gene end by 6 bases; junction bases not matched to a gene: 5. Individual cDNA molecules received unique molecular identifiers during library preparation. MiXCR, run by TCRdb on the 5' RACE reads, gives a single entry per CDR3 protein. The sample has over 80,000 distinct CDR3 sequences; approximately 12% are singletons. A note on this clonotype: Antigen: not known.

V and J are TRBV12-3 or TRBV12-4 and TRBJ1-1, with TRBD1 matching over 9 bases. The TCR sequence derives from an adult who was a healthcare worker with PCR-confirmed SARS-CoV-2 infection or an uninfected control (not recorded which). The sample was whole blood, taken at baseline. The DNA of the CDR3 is TGTGCCAGCAGATCCAGACAGGGGGCTGAAGCTTTCTTT. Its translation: CASRSRQGAEAFF.